The entry below describes one T cell receptor (beta chain). What it recognizes is unknown. Trimming removed 4 bases from V and 7 bases from J; junction bases left unmatched: 5. This CDR3 contains 13 residues. Germline V gene lookup returns CDR1 LNHDA and CDR2 SQIVND (reference sequence). These data come from a study of cytomegalovirus exposure and HLA in healthy donors. Overall study results and limits: Reports indicated that the classifier achieved high specificity and sensitivity in diagnosing cytomegalovirus status. Earlier analysis looked at TCR beta V segments, and most were productive about 87% or about 30% of the time. Researchers reported that three CMV-associated chains were confirmed in vitro as CMV antigen-specific. Later, an analysis showed that TCR beta chains associated with HLA were more clonally expanded than others that were equally common.

Amplification used 60 Vbeta primers and 13 Jbeta primers. The data were produced by immunoSEQ multiplex PCR, yet TCRdb's version contains in-frame clones alone and is incomplete. The table records 150,000 to 200,000 clones, around 85% of them present only once. The gene calls are TRBV19 and TRBJ2-5, with 8 positions matching TRBD1. This TCR derives from a human donor in good health. The specimen sequenced was PBMCs. The CDR3 reads CASSTGGSGTQYF. The CDR3 nucleotides read TGTGCCAGTAGTACAGGGGGCAGTGGGACCCAGTACTTC.